The rows below give T cell receptor beta chains drawn from one sample of a study of blood T cell repertoires in COVID-19. Data came from immunoSEQ multiplex PCR; TCRdb stores just in-frame clones and leaves some out. The repertoire includes 90,000 to 120,000 clones, just over 85% of them detected once, and roughly 3% sits in the top ten. Sequences were obtained from PBMCs or T cells enriched from blood (not recorded which). These receptors originate from a woman in her forties or fifties who had recovered from COVID-19. Both conserved end residues are part of each CDR3. The D gene is left open where the match is weak.

CDR3	length	D	V	J
CASSTSAETYNEQFF	15	-	TRBV19	TRBJ2-1
CASENSGRDRGNYGYTF	17	TRBD1	TRBV3-1/TRBV3-2	TRBJ1-2
CASTQLPGNTEAFF	14	-	TRBV19	TRBJ1-1
CASSAKPGASFSGTYEQYF	19	-	TRBV6-1	TRBJ2-7
CASSLGTNTGELFF	14	-	TRBV27	TRBJ2-2
CASSETGPFSTDTQYF	16	TRBD1	TRBV3-1/TRBV3-2	TRBJ2-3
CASSFREGPAFF	12	-	TRBV28	TRBJ1-1
CAHQTGYNSPLHF	13	TRBD1	TRBV30	TRBJ1-6
CASSFLGLNTEAFF	14	-	TRBV27	TRBJ1-1
CASRPQGLGETQYF	14	-	TRBV27	TRBJ2-5
CASSSTGGFMAEAFF	15	TRBD1	TRBV7-9	TRBJ1-1
CASSPGGSGPNSPLHF	16	TRBD1	TRBV14	TRBJ1-6
CASSGGLDYNEQFF	14	-	TRBV19	TRBJ2-1
CASSPSGRLFNEQFF	15	TRBD2	TRBV28	TRBJ2-1
CSAQGWETQYF	11	TRBD1	TRBV29-1	TRBJ2-5
CASSQGFGNQPQHF	14	-	TRBV28	TRBJ1-5
CASSPGGGYGYTF	13	TRBD1	TRBV28	TRBJ1-2
CASSQDKIGSPLHF	14	-	TRBV3-1/TRBV3-2	TRBJ1-6
CASSRDSTAEKLFF	14	TRBD1	TRBV5-1	TRBJ1-4
CASNGGGAPDTQYF	14	TRBD2	TRBV19	TRBJ2-3
CASSLPGLASNEQFF	15	TRBD2	TRBV5-1	TRBJ2-1
CASSHDGAAGNTIYF	15	-	TRBV3-1/TRBV3-2	TRBJ1-3
CASSLDPAGGYNEQFF	16	TRBD2	TRBV11-2	TRBJ2-1
CASRETARDYGYTF	14	-	TRBV2	TRBJ1-2
CATARDTNNSPLHF	14	-	TRBV2	TRBJ1-6
CASSQIDKNNYGYTF	15	-	TRBV14	TRBJ1-2
CASMVHPGQGTNFSNTGELFF	21	TRBD1	TRBV27	TRBJ2-2
CASSLSTRSEQYF	13	-	TRBV27	TRBJ2-7
CSVELAGVSDTQYF	14	TRBD2	TRBV29-1	TRBJ2-3
CASSLASGTSYEQYF	15	TRBD2	TRBV11-2	TRBJ2-7
CASSLKGANEKLFF	14	-	TRBV5-5	TRBJ1-4
CASSFTIDSFSYEQYF	16	-	TRBV6-5	TRBJ2-7
CASRATSGGGTEQFF	15	TRBD2	TRBV28	TRBJ2-1
CASSLGQANQPQHF	14	TRBD1	TRBV5-1	TRBJ1-5
CASSSTLPGTGRVGNQPQHF	20	TRBD1	TRBV5-1	TRBJ1-5
CASSVQGANTGELFF	15	-	TRBV9	TRBJ2-2
CASSVAGEETQYF	13	-	TRBV9	TRBJ2-5
CASSVARGTEAFF	13	-	TRBV11-2	TRBJ1-1
CASSIGGKRTGPDSYEQYF	19	TRBD1	TRBV19	TRBJ2-7
CVWSVGAYEQFF	12	-	TRBV30	TRBJ2-1
CASSIIRGNQPQHF	14	-	TRBV19	TRBJ1-5
CASRPTGTDLITEAFF	16	TRBD1	TRBV5-1	TRBJ1-1
CAWITGGRYSGNTIYF	16	TRBD1	TRBV30	TRBJ1-3
CASSPGFAGELFF	13	-	TRBV18	TRBJ2-2
CASSFREGGVDTQYF	15	-	TRBV28	TRBJ2-3